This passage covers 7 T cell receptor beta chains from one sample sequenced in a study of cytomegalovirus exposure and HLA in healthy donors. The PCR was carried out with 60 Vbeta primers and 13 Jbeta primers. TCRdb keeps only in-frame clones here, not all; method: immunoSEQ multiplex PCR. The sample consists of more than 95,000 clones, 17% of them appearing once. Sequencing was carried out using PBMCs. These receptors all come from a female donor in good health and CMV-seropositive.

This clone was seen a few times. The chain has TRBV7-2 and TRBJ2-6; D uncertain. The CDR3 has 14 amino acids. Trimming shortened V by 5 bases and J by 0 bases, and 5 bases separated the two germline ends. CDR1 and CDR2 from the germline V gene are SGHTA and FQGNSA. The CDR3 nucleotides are TGTGCCAGCAGCCAAAACTCTGGGGCCAACGTCCTGACTTTC. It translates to CASSQNSGANVLTF.

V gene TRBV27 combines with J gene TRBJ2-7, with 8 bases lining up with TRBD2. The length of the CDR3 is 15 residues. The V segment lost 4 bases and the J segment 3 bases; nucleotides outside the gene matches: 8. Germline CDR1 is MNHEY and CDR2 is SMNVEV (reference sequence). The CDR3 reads CASSSIAGSFYEQYF. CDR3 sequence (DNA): TGTGCCAGCAGTTCCATAGCGGGATCTTTCTACGAGCAGTACTTC.

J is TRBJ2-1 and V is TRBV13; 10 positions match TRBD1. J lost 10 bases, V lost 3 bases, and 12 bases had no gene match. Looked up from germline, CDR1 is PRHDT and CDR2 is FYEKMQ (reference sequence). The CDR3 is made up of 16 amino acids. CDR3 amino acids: CASSLATGGNYGEQFF. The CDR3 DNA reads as TGTGCCAGCAGCTTGGCGACAGGGGGCAACTATGGGGAGCAGTTCTTC.

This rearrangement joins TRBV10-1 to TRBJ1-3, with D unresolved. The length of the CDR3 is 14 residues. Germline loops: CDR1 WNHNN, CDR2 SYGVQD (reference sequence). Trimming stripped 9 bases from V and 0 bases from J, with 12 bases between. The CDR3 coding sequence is TGCGCCAGTTCCACAGCCAGCTCTGGAAACACCATATATTTT. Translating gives CASSTASSGNTIYF.

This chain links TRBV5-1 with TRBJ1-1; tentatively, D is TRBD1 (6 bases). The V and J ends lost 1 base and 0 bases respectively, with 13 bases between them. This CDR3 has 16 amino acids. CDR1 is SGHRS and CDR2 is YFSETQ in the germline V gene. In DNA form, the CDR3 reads TGCGCCAGCAGCTTGCAGGGGCAAGAAATGAACACTGAAGCTTTCTTT. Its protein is CASSLQGQEMNTEAFF.

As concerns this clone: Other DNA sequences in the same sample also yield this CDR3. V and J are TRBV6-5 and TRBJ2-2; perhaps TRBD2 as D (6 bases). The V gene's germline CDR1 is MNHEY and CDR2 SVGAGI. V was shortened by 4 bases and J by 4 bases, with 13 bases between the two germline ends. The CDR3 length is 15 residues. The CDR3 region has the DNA TGTGCCAGCAGTTCCGCAGGCGGGACCACCGGGGAGCTGTTTTTT. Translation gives CASSSAGGTTGELFF.

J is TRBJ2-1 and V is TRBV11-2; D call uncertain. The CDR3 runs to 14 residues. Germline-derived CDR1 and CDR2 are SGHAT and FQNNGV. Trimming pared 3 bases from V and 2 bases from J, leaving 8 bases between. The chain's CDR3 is CASSLTVPYNEQFF. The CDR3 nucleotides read TGTGCCAGCAGCTTGACTGTCCCCTACAATGAGCAGTTCTTC.